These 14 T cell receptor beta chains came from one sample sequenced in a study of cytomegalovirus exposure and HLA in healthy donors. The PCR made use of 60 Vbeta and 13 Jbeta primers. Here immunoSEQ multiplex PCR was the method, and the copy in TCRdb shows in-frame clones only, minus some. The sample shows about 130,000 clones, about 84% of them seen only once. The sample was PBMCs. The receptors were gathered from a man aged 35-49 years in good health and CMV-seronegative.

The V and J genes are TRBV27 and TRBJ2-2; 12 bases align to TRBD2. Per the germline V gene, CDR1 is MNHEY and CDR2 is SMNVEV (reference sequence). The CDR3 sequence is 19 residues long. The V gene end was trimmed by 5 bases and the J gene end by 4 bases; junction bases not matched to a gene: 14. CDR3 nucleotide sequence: TGTGCCAGCAGTACCCTCGTGGTCCTAGCGGGGGGGCGCACCGGGGAGCTGTTTTTT. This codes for CASSTLVVLAGGRTGELFF.

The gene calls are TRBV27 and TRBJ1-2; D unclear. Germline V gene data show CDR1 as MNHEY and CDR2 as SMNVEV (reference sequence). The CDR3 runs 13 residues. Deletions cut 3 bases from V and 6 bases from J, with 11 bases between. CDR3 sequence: CASSFRAGDGYTF. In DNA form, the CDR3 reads TGTGCCAGCAGTTTTAGGGCCGGGGATGGCTACACCTTC.

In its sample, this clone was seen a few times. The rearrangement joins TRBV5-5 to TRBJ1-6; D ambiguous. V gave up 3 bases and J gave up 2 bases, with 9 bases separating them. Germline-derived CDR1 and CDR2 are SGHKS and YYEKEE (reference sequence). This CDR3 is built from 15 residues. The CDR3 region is CASSSGGTYNSPLHF. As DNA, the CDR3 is TGTGCCAGCAGCTCCGGCGGTACCTATAATTCACCCCTCCACTTT. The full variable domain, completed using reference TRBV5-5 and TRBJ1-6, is DAGVTQSPTHLIKTRGQQVTLRCSPISGHKSVSWYQQVLGQGPQFIFQYYEKEERGRGNFPDRFSARQFPNYSSELNVNALLLGDSALYLCASSSGGTYNSPLHFGNGTRLTVT.

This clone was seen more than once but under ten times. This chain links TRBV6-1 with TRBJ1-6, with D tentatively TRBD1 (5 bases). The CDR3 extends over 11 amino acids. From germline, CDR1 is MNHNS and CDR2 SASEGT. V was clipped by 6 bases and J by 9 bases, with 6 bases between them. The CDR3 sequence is CASRQGSPLHF. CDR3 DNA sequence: TGTGCCAGCAGGCAGGGTTCACCCCTCCACTTT.

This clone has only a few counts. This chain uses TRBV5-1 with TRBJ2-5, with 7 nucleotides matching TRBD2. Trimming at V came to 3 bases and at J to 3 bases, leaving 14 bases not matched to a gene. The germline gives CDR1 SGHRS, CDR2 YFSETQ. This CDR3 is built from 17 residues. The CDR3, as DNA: TGCGCCAGCAGCTCCCCCCCCAGGGTTGGACTAGAAGAGACCCAGTACTTC. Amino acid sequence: CASSSPPRVGLEETQYF.

CDR3 sequence: CASSKTGGDSNTEAFF. CDR3 DNA sequence: TGTGCCAGCAGTAAAACAGGGGGGGATTCGAACACTGAAGCTTTCTTT. The V and J genes are TRBV25-1 and TRBJ1-1; 8 bases line up with TRBD1. After removal of 5 bases from V and 1 base from J, the junction contained 9 bases not matched to a gene. Germline CDR1 and CDR2: MGHDK and SYGVNS. The CDR3 extends over 16 amino acids.

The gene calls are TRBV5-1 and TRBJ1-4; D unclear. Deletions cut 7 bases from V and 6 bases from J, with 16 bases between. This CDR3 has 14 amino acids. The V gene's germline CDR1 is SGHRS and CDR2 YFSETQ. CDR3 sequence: CASPSRPTDEKLFF. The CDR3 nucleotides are TGCGCCAGCCCCTCCAGGCCGACCGATGAAAAACTGTTTTTT.

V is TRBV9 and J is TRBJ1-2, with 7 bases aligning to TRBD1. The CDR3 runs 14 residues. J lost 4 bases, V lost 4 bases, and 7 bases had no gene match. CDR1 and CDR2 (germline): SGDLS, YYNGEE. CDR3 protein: CASSRETGAYGYTF. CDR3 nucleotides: TGTGCCAGCAGCCGGGAAACAGGGGCCTATGGCTACACCTTC. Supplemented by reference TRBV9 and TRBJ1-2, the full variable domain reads DSGVTQTPKHLITATGQRVTLRCSPRSGDLSVYWYQQSLDQGLQFLIQYYNGEERAKGNILERFSAQQFPDLHSELNLSSLELGDSALYFCASSRETGAYGYTFGSGTRLTVV.

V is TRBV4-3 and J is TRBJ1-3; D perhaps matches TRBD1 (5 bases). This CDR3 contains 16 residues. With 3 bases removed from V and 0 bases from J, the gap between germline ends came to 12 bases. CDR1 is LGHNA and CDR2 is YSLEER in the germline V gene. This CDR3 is CASSQGGTNSGNTIYF. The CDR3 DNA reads TGCGCCAGCAGCCAGGGGGGGACGAACTCTGGAAACACCATATATTTT.

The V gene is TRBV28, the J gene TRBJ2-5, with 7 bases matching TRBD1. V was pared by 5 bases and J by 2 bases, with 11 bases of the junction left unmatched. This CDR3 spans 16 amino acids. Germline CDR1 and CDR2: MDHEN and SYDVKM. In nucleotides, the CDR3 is TGTGCCAGCAGTCCTCGACAGGGTGCCCGACAAGAGACCCAGTACTTC. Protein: CASSPRQGARQETQYF.

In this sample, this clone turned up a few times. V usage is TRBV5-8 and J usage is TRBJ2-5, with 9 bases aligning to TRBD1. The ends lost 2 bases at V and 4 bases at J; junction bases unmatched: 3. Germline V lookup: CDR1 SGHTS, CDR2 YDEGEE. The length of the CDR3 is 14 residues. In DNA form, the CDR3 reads TGTGCCAGCAGCTTCGGACAGGGGCTAGAGACCCAGTACTTC. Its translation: CASSFGQGLETQYF. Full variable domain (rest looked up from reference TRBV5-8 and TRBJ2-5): EAGVTQSPTHLIKTRGQQATLRCSPISGHTSVYWYQQALGLGLQFLLWYDEGEERNRGNFPPRFSGRQFPNYSSELNVNALELEDSALYLCASSFGQGLETQYFGPGTRLLVL.

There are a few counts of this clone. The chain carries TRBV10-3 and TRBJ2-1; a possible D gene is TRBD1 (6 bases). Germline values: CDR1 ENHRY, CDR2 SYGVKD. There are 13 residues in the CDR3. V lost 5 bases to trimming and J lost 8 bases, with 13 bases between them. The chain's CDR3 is CAISTTGNHEQFF. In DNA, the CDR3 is TGTGCCATCAGTACAACAGGGAACCATGAGCAGTTCTTC.

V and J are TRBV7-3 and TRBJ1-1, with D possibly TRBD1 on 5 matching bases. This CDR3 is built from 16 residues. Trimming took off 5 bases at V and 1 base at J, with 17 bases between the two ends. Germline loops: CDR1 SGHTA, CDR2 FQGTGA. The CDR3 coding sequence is TGTGCCAGCAGCCCCTATGTTGGGGCAAGGAACACTGAAGCTTTCTTT. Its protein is CASSPYVGARNTEAFF.

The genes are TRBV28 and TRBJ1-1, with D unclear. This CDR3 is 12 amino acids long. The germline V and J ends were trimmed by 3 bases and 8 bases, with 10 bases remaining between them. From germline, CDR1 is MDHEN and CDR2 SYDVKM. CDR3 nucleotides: TGTGCCAGCAGTTTCGGGTCCATAGAAGCTTTCTTT. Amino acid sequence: CASSFGSIEAFF.